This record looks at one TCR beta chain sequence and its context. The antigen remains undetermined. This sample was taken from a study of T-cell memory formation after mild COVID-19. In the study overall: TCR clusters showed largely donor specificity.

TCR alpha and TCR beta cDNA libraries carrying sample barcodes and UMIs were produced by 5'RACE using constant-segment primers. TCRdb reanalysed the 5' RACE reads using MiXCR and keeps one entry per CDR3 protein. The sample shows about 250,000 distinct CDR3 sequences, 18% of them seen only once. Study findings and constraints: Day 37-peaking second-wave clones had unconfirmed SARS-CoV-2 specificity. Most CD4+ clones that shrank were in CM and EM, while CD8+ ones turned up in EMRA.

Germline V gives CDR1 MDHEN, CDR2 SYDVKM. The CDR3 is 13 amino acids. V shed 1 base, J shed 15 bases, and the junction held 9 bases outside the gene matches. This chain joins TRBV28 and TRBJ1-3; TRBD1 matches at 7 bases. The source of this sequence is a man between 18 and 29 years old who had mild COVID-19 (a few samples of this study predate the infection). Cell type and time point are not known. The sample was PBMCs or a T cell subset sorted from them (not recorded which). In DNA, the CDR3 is TGTGCCAGCAGTTTATCGCAGGGGGGAAAGGAATATTTT. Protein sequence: CASSLSQGGKEYF.